A single sample gave rise to the 32 T cell receptor beta chains below, sequenced in a study of blood T cell repertoires in COVID-19. Profiling relied on immunoSEQ multiplex PCR, and the TCRdb table lists in-frame clones only, not all of them. Of a few hundred thousand clones in the sample, roughly 90% are singletons; the top ten hold less than 3%. The sequenced sample was PBMCs or T cells enriched from blood (not recorded which). Source of these receptors: a woman between 45 and 65 years old who had been exposed to COVID-19.

The chain couples TRBV6-5 to TRBJ1-3; no reliable D call. Trimming left V 2 bases short and J 3 bases short, with 2 bases between. The CDR3 extends over 12 amino acids. From germline, CDR1 is MNHEY and CDR2 SVGAGI. The CDR3 spells CASSYLGNTIYF. CDR3 sequence (DNA): TGTGCCAGCAGTTACCTTGGAAACACCATATATTTT.

This chain connects TRBV18 to TRBJ1-1; D might be TRBD1 (6 bases). CDR1 is KGHSH, CDR2 LQKENI, per germline. This CDR3 is 15 amino acids long. V lost 0 bases to trimming and J lost 1 base, with 9 bases between them. The CDR3 nucleotides read TGTGCCAGCTCACCACCCAGGGGCGAGAACACTGAAGCTTTCTTT. Its protein is CASSPPRGENTEAFF.

V gene TRBV7-9 combines with J gene TRBJ1-1, with 12 nucleotides matching TRBD1. Germline CDR1 is SEHNR and CDR2 is FQNEAQ (reference sequence). This CDR3 is 16 amino acids long. J was trimmed by 3 bases and V by 1 base; bases with no gene match: 3. The CDR3 nucleotides read TGTGCCAGCAGCTTAGGGGGGACAGGGGGCTACACTGAAGCTTTCTTT. As protein: CASSLGGTGGYTEAFF.

The chain uses TRBV19 and TRBJ1-6; D remains unclear. This CDR3 region has 13 residues. V lost 3 bases, J lost 5 bases, and 5 bases lay in between. Germline CDR1 is LNHDA and CDR2 is SQIVND (reference sequence). CDR3: CASSITDNSPLHF. CDR3 nucleotide sequence: TGTGCCAGTAGTATTACAGATAATTCACCCCTCCACTTT. The whole variable domain, remainder taken from reference TRBV19 and TRBJ1-6, is DGGITQSPKYLFRKEGQNVTLSCEQNLNHDAMYWYRQDPGQGLRLIYYSQIVNDFQKGDIAEGYSVSREKKESFPLTVTSAQKNPTAFYLCASSITDNSPLHFGNGTRLTVT.

The V gene is TRBV2, the J gene TRBJ1-1, with 8 bases identical to TRBD1. The CDR3 sequence is 15 residues long. Germline trimming cut 4 bases from V and 6 bases from J; bases unmatched to any gene: 10. CDR1 is SNHLY and CDR2 is FYNNEI in the germline V gene. This CDR3 reads CASSGPGGGSAEAFF. In DNA form, the CDR3 reads TGTGCCAGCAGTGGCCCAGGGGGCGGGTCAGCTGAAGCTTTCTTT.

This chain links TRBV27 with TRBJ2-7, with 10 bases identical to TRBD2. Germline CDR1 reads MNHEY; CDR2 reads SMNVEV (reference sequence). There are 16 residues in the CDR3. Unmatched junction bases numbered 9, after V lost 6 bases and J lost 1 base. The CDR3 sequence: CASRLKPTSGSYEQYF. For the CDR3, the DNA is TGTGCCAGCAGACTAAAACCGACTAGCGGGTCCTACGAGCAGTACTTC.

The genes are TRBV2 and TRBJ2-3; 16 nucleotides match TRBD2. From germline, CDR1 is SNHLY and CDR2 FYNNEI. CDR3 length: 15 amino acids. The junction had 4 bases not matched to a gene; V was cut back by 8 bases and J by 5 bases. CDR3 amino acids: CASGTSGGVRDTQYF. Written as DNA, the CDR3 is TGTGCCAGCGGGACTAGCGGGGGGGTGAGAGATACGCAGTATTTT.

J is TRBJ1-2 and V is TRBV28, with 9 bases fitting TRBD1. The V segment lost 6 bases and the J segment 8 bases; nucleotides outside the gene matches: 4. The germline V gene encodes CDR1 MDHEN and CDR2 SYDVKM. CDR3 length equals 12 residues. The CDR3 DNA follows: TGTGCCAGCAGGCGGACAGGGGACGGCTACACCTTC. It yields the protein CASRRTGDGYTF.

The V and J genes are TRBV9 and TRBJ1-6; D is uncertain. CDR1 is SGDLS and CDR2 is YYNGEE in the germline V gene. The CDR3 loop spans 14 amino acids. With 4 bases removed from V and 1 base from J, the gap between germline ends came to 6 bases. The CDR3 region is CASSSGSYNSPLHF. CDR3 DNA: TGTGCCAGCAGCTCAGGATCCTATAATTCACCCCTCCACTTT.

The chain links TRBV27 to TRBJ1-2; 8 positions match TRBD1. Germline-derived CDR1 and CDR2 are MNHEY and SMNVEV (reference sequence). This CDR3 contains 15 residues. V gave up 7 bases and J gave up 4 bases; unmatched junction bases: 11. CDR3 loop: CASTLNPGGPYGYTF. CDR3 DNA sequence: TGTGCCAGCACCCTCAACCCAGGGGGCCCCTATGGCTACACCTTC.

The V and J genes are TRBV19 and TRBJ1-1; D uncertain. V was cut by 9 bases and J by 1 base, with 9 bases left in between. CDR3 length: 12 amino acids. CDR1 LNHDA and CDR2 SQIVND come from the germline V gene (reference sequence). The CDR3 nucleotides are TGTGCCAGCTGGGAGTGGAACACTGAAGCTTTCTTT. Translating gives CASWEWNTEAFF.

The J gene is TRBJ1-2, the V gene TRBV19; D not resolved. The CDR3 is 12 amino acids. CDR1 is LNHDA, CDR2 SQIVND, per germline (reference sequence). The V and J ends lost 3 bases and 1 base respectively, with 3 bases between them. Here the CDR3 reads CASSINNYGYTF. The CDR3 region has the DNA TGTGCCAGTAGTATCAATAACTATGGCTACACCTTC.

The chain is built from TRBV28 and TRBJ1-5; tentative D call: TRBD1 (5 bases). CDR1 is MDHEN, CDR2 SYDVKM, per germline. Deletions cut 5 bases from V and 4 bases from J, with 15 bases between. This CDR3 is built from 15 residues. The CDR3 reads CASSPRIGDNQPQHF. As DNA, the CDR3 is TGTGCCAGCAGTCCTCGAATAGGGGATAATCAGCCCCAGCATTTT.

This clone has just one count. The genes are TRBV27 and TRBJ2-7; TRBD1 is a possible D gene (7 bases). Germline CDR1 and CDR2: MNHEY and SMNVEV (reference sequence). The CDR3 is made up of 17 amino acids. Trimming removed 0 bases from V and 2 bases from J, with 17 bases in between. For the CDR3, the DNA is TGTGCCAGCAGTTTATCGGCAGGGGGGTTGTTTACCTACGAGCAGTACTTC. It encodes CASSLSAGGLFTYEQYF.

The chain couples TRBV6-5 to TRBJ2-7; TRBD1 might be the D (5 bases). This CDR3 comprises 14 residues. Germline V gene sequence: CDR1 MNHEY, CDR2 SVGAGI. Deletions cut 7 bases from V and 2 bases from J, with 15 bases between. CDR3 protein: CASIPTGPPYEQYF. In DNA, the CDR3 is TGTGCCAGCATTCCTACAGGCCCCCCCTACGAGCAGTACTTC.

The V call is TRBV15, the J call TRBJ1-4, with D maybe TRBD1 (5 bases). Germline lookup yields CDR1 LNHNV and CDR2 YYDKDF (reference sequence). Deletions cut 0 bases from V and 4 bases from J, with 18 bases between. CDR3 length equals 18 residues. DNA of the CDR3: TGTGCCACCAGCAGAGACTACCTTCAGGGTCGAGTTAATGAAAAACTGTTTTTT. Protein: CATSRDYLQGRVNEKLFF. The whole variable domain, filled in from reference TRBV15 and TRBJ1-4, reads DAMVIQNPRYQVTQFGKPVTLSCSQTLNHNVMYWYQQKSSQAPKLLFHYYDKDFNNEADTPDNFQSRRPNTSFCFLDIRSPGLGDTAMYLCATSRDYLQGRVNEKLFFGSGTQLSVL.

The chain joins TRBV19 to TRBJ2-1, with D perhaps TRBD1 (5 bases). Trimming took off 6 bases at V and 3 bases at J, with 18 bases between the two ends. Germline V gives CDR1 LNHDA, CDR2 SQIVND (reference sequence). The length of the CDR3 is 16 residues. CDR3 in amino acids: CASRINDFDSYNEQFF. The CDR3 DNA is TGTGCCAGTAGGATAAACGATTTCGACAGCTACAATGAGCAGTTCTTC. Supplemented by reference TRBV19 and TRBJ2-1, the full variable domain reads DGGITQSPKYLFRKEGQNVTLSCEQNLNHDAMYWYRQDPGQGLRLIYYSQIVNDFQKGDIAEGYSVSREKKESFPLTVTSAQKNPTAFYLCASRINDFDSYNEQFFGPGTRLTVL.

This sequence joins TRBV4-1 and TRBJ1-6; 7 positions agree with TRBD1. V dropped 7 bases and J dropped 6; count of bases not matched to a gene: 3. The CDR3 loop spans 13 amino acids. The V gene's germline CDR1 is MGHRA and CDR2 YSYEKL. The CDR3 bases are TGCGCCAGCAAGAGACAGGGTAATTCACCCCTCCACTTT. It translates to CASKRQGNSPLHF.

V and J are TRBV5-8 and TRBJ2-1, with 11 nucleotides matching TRBD2. The CDR3 is 15 residues long. CDR1 is SGHTS and CDR2 is YDEGEE in the germline V gene. The J segment lost 7 bases and the V segment lost 3 bases, leaving 6 bases of the junction unmatched. The CDR3 nucleotides are TGTGCCAGCAGCTATAGCGGGGGGGCCTCGAATGAGCAGTTCTTC. This translates into CASSYSGGASNEQFF.

The rearrangement uses TRBV28 and TRBJ1-5, with D hard to call. V was cut by 5 bases and J by 4 bases, with 9 bases left in between. The CDR3 runs 13 residues. Germline V gives CDR1 MDHEN, CDR2 SYDVKM. CDR3 DNA sequence: TGTGCCAGCAGTCACGGCAGGAATCAGCCCCAGCATTTT. Translation gives CASSHGRNQPQHF.

The chain employs TRBV30 and TRBJ2-7, with 8 bases matching TRBD1. The CDR3 is 17 residues long. J gave up 0 bases and V 0 bases, and 10 bases lay outside the gene matches. Per the germline V gene, CDR1 is GTSNPN and CDR2 is SVGIG (reference sequence). The CDR3 nucleotides read TGTGCCTGGAGTGTGGACGTTAGGACAGGGTCCTCCTACGAGCAGTACTTC. It encodes CAWSVDVRTGSSYEQYF.

The genes are TRBV3-1 (or the pseudogene TRBV3-2) and TRBJ1-4; 7 bases are shared with TRBD1. Germline trimming cut 1 base from V and 4 bases from J; bases unmatched to any gene: 6. The germline gives CDR1 LGHDT, CDR2 YNNKEL (reference sequence). The CDR3 sequence is 16 residues long. CDR3 in amino acids: CASSQGDNRGNEKLFF. The DNA of the CDR3 is TGTGCCAGCAGCCAAGGGGATAACAGGGGTAATGAAAAACTGTTTTTT.

The chain couples TRBV6-2 or TRBV6-3 to TRBJ2-7; a possible D gene is TRBD1 (5 bases). V was cut by 6 bases and J by 2 bases, with 14 bases left in between. This CDR3 comprises 14 residues. Germline values: CDR1 MNHEY, CDR2 SVGEGT. DNA of the CDR3: TGTGCCAGCAGCTCTGACAGTGCTCCCTACGAGCAGTACTTC. Encoded protein: CASSSDSAPYEQYF.

The CDR3 region is CASSPHGNTEAFF. The DNA for the CDR3 is TGTGCCAGCAGCCCTCACGGGAACACTGAAGCTTTCTTT. The chain is built from TRBV7-9 and TRBJ1-1; no definite D call. The germline V gene has CDR1 SEHNR and CDR2 FQNEAQ (reference sequence). Trimming pared 5 bases from V and 1 base from J, leaving 8 bases between. The CDR3 extends over 13 amino acids.

The chain carries TRBV5-5 and TRBJ1-1; 8 bases match TRBD1. CDR1 is SGHKS and CDR2 is YYEKEE in the germline V gene (reference sequence). The V gene end was trimmed by 3 bases and the J gene end by 4 bases; junction bases not matched to a gene: 2. The CDR3 is made up of 13 amino acids. The DNA of the CDR3 is TGTGCCAGCAGCTCTCAGGGGGCCACTGAAGCTTTCTTT. Translated: CASSSQGATEAFF.

This rearrangement joins TRBV19 to TRBJ1-5; D remains unclear. This CDR3 comprises 14 residues. The germline V gene encodes CDR1 LNHDA and CDR2 SQIVND (reference sequence). The V end lost 2 bases, the J end lost 3 bases, and 8 bases lay between the germline ends. Here the CDR3 DNA reads TGTGCCAGTAGTATATCGTCGGTCAATCAGCCCCAGCATTTT. This translates into CASSISSVNQPQHF.

The V gene is TRBV2, the J gene TRBJ2-7, with TRBD1 matching 8 bases. V trimming: 5 bases; J trimming: 2 bases; junction bases outside the gene matches: 2. This CDR3 spans 13 amino acids. CDR1 and CDR2 from the germline V gene are SNHLY and FYNNEI. The CDR3 reads CASSRTGPYEQYF. In nucleotides, the CDR3 is TGTGCCAGCAGTCGGACAGGGCCCTACGAGCAGTACTTC.

The V call is TRBV12-3 or TRBV12-4, the J call TRBJ2-5, with TRBD2 matching 8 bases. The junction had 3 bases not matched to a gene; V was cut back by 8 bases and J by 4 bases. There are 12 residues in the CDR3. CDR3 residues: CASWAGGETQYF. The CDR3 DNA reads as TGTGCCAGCTGGGCGGGGGGAGAGACCCAGTACTTC.

The chain is built from TRBV28 and TRBJ1-5, with 9 bases identical to TRBD1. V lost 7 bases to trimming and J lost 7 bases; unmatched junction nucleotides: 8. This CDR3 has 14 residues. The germline CDR1 and CDR2 sequences are MDHEN and SYDVKM. The CDR3 sequence: CASTPGQGKQPQHF. The CDR3 coding sequence is TGTGCCAGCACCCCGGGACAGGGTAAACAGCCCCAGCATTTT.

This sequence joins TRBV28 and TRBJ1-1, with D maybe TRBD1 (6 bases). Germline V gene sequence: CDR1 MDHEN, CDR2 SYDVKM. The CDR3 consists of 12 residues. V lost 5 bases and J lost 8, with 12 bases in between. CDR3 nucleotide sequence: TGTGCCAGCAGTATCTCCGGGACAGAAGCTTTCTTT. Translated: CASSISGTEAFF.

J is TRBJ1-5 and V is TRBV2, with unresolved D. Trimming took 2 bases from V and 5 from J, leaving 10 bases between them. This CDR3 has 14 amino acids. Germline V lookup: CDR1 SNHLY, CDR2 FYNNEI. CDR3 protein: CASSETANYQPQHF. CDR3 sequence (DNA): TGTGCCAGCAGTGAAACAGCAAATTATCAGCCCCAGCATTTT. The full variable domain, completed using reference TRBV2 and TRBJ1-5, is EPEVTQTPSHQVTQMGQEVILRCVPISNHLYFYWYRQILGQKVEFLVSFYNNEISEKSEIFDDQFSVERPDGSNFTLKIRSTKLEDSAMYFCASSETANYQPQHFGDGTRLSIL.

The rearrangement links TRBV5-1 to TRBJ1-2; 10 bases match TRBD1. Trimming cost V 4 bases and J 6 bases; bases outside gene matches: 3. The CDR3 spans 13 residues. Germline CDR1 and CDR2: SGHRS and YFSETQ. In nucleotides, the CDR3 is TGCGCCAGCAGCAGGGGACAGGGGAATGGCTACACCTTC. It is translated as CASSRGQGNGYTF.